Presented here are 22 T cell receptor beta chains from one specimen sequenced in a study of cytomegalovirus exposure and HLA in healthy donors. Primers for the PCR totalled 60 Vbeta and 13 Jbeta. Here immunoSEQ multiplex PCR was the method, and the copy in TCRdb shows in-frame clones only, minus some. The sample lists 130,000 or so clones, 70% to 85% occurring once. Sequenced material: PBMCs. The receptors derive from a middle-aged woman in good health and CMV-seronegative.

This clone has a single count. The chain combines TRBV2 with TRBJ2-7, with D possibly being TRBD2 (6 bases). The CDR3 totals 11 residues. Deletions cut 8 bases from V and 3 bases from J, with 8 bases between. The germline CDR1 and CDR2 sequences are SNHLY and FYNNEI. CDR3: CASGGYYEQYF. The CDR3 nucleotides read TGTGCCAGCGGAGGGTACTACGAGCAGTACTTC.

This rearrangement joins TRBV19 to TRBJ1-1, with D unclear. V was trimmed by 4 bases and J by 3 bases, leaving 18 bases between them. CDR1 is LNHDA, CDR2 SQIVND, per germline (reference sequence). CDR3 length: 16 amino acids. The CDR3 region is CASSKGDSSGHTEAFF. CDR3 nucleotides: TGTGCCAGTAGTAAGGGAGACTCGTCGGGTCACACTGAAGCTTTCTTT.

The chain carries TRBV19 and TRBJ1-3; D might be TRBD1 (6 bases). The V gene's germline CDR1 is LNHDA and CDR2 SQIVND (reference sequence). The CDR3 has 14 amino acids. Trimming shortened V by 5 bases and J by 3 bases, and 11 bases separated the two germline ends. The CDR3 nucleotides are TGTGCCAGTAGTCGGGGGGCGGATGGAAACACCATATATTTT. It is translated as CASSRGADGNTIYF.

J is TRBJ1-2 and V is TRBV28, with D tentatively TRBD1 (6 bases). This CDR3 has 14 amino acids. V lost 3 bases and J lost 8, with 16 bases in between. Germline assignment: CDR1 MDHEN and CDR2 SYDVKM. CDR3 DNA: TGTGCCAGCAGTTTTCGACAGGATACACGCGGCTACACCTTC. It is translated as CASSFRQDTRGYTF.

This chain uses TRBV6-1 with TRBJ2-1; 11 bases line up with TRBD2. J lost 5 bases, V lost 5 bases, and 5 bases had no gene match. In germline, CDR1 is MNHNS, CDR2 SASEGT. CDR3 length: 15 amino acids. CDR3 in DNA: TGTGCCAGCAGTTGGGGACTAGCGGAGGACAATGAGCAGTTCTTC. Translated: CASSWGLAEDNEQFF.

The V call is TRBV4-2, the J call TRBJ2-7; TRBD1 aligns across 11 bases. From germline, CDR1 is LGHNA and CDR2 YNFKEQ. V shed 4 bases and J 5 bases; nucleotides not matched to a gene: 16. This CDR3 has 18 amino acids. CDR3 DNA: TGTGCCAGCAGCCGGAACCTGATAAGGGGACAGGGGGTCCACGAGCAGTACTTC. Translated: CASSRNLIRGQGVHEQYF.

This chain uses TRBV6-6 with TRBJ2-7; TRBD2 might be the D (6 bases). Germline CDR1 reads MNHNY; CDR2 reads SVGAGI (reference sequence). The CDR3 has 14 amino acids. V was trimmed by 4 bases and J by 5 bases, leaving 15 bases between them. Written as DNA, the CDR3 is TGTGCCAGCAGTTCTGCACTAGCCTTCCACGAGCAGTACTTC. Its translation is CASSSALAFHEQYF.

The rearrangement links TRBV4-3 to TRBJ1-2; the D is unclear. The germline V gene has CDR1 LGHNA and CDR2 YSLEER. V was clipped by 0 bases and J by 4 bases, with 18 bases between them. The CDR3 contains 17 residues. CDR3 in amino acids: CASSQDLGGWALYGYTF. DNA of the CDR3: TGCGCCAGCAGCCAAGATCTAGGAGGGTGGGCCCTCTATGGCTACACCTTC.

CDR3 nucleotide sequence: TGTGCCAGCAGCTTAGCAGGGGGCGCTAACACTGAAGCTTTCTTT. Amino acid sequence: CASSLAGGANTEAFF. V gene TRBV11-1 combines with J gene TRBJ1-1, with TRBD1 identical over 7 bases. Per the germline V gene, CDR1 is SGHAT and CDR2 is FQDESV (reference sequence). The CDR3 is made up of 15 amino acids. J gave up 2 bases and V 0 bases, and 3 bases lay outside the gene matches.

V and J are TRBV29-1 and TRBJ2-7; D gene ambiguous. V was cut by 5 bases and J by 2 bases, with 16 bases left in between. The CDR3 totals 14 residues. Germline lookup yields CDR1 SQVTM and CDR2 ANQGSEA. Here the CDR3 reads CSVRAAEAAYEQYF. CDR3 in DNA: TGCAGCGTTCGCGCAGCAGAGGCCGCCTACGAGCAGTACTTC.

The chain couples TRBV21-1 to TRBJ2-4; no check of the table's D call, TRBD2, against the DNA was made. TRBV21-1 is listed as a pseudogene. The CDR3 loop spans 13 amino acids. The CDR3 reads CASPTGLGNIQYF. DNA for the CDR3: TGTGCCAGTCCTACGGGACTAGGGAACATTCAGTACTTC.

The chain uses TRBV7-9 and TRBJ2-3; 8 bases line up with TRBD2. V trimming: 5 bases; J trimming: 4 bases; junction bases outside the gene matches: 8. This CDR3 has 15 residues. Looked up from germline, CDR1 is SEHNR and CDR2 is FQNEAQ (reference sequence). The CDR3 DNA reads TGTGCCAGCAGCCGGACTAGCCATATCTCAGATACGCAGTATTTT. It yields the protein CASSRTSHISDTQYF.

The rearrangement uses TRBV9 and TRBJ2-1; the D gene is possibly TRBD1 (6 bases). Germline lookup yields CDR1 SGDLS and CDR2 YYNGEE. This CDR3 has 12 residues. Trimming pared 4 bases from V and 9 bases from J, leaving 11 bases between. This CDR3 reads CASSTYRAEQFF. In nucleotides, the CDR3 is TGTGCCAGCAGCACCTACAGGGCTGAGCAGTTCTTC.

The chain has TRBV2 and TRBJ2-1, with TRBD2 identical over 10 bases. V was clipped by 3 bases and J by 2 bases; unmatched bases: 7. Per the germline V gene, CDR1 is SNHLY and CDR2 is FYNNEI. CDR3 length: 17 amino acids. The CDR3 reads CASSEWASGSAYNEQFF. The CDR3 coding sequence is TGTGCCAGCAGTGAGTGGGCTAGCGGGAGTGCCTACAATGAGCAGTTCTTC. The complete variable domain, with remaining parts taken from reference TRBV2 and TRBJ2-1, reads EPEVTQTPSHQVTQMGQEVILRCVPISNHLYFYWYRQILGQKVEFLVSFYNNEISEKSEIFDDQFSVERPDGSNFTLKIRSTKLEDSAMYFCASSEWASGSAYNEQFFGPGTRLTVL.

The chain employs TRBV9 and TRBJ2-3; possible D gene TRBD2, 5 bases. Germline V gives CDR1 SGDLS, CDR2 YYNGEE. This CDR3 spans 16 amino acids. Trimming stripped 0 bases from V and 0 bases from J, with 11 bases between. This chain's CDR3 is CASSVVSRTSTDTQYF. CDR3 bases: TGTGCCAGCAGCGTAGTTAGTAGGACTAGCACAGATACGCAGTATTTT. Supplemented by reference TRBV9 and TRBJ2-3, the full variable domain reads DSGVTQTPKHLITATGQRVTLRCSPRSGDLSVYWYQQSLDQGLQFLIQYYNGEERAKGNILERFSAQQFPDLHSELNLSSLELGDSALYFCASSVVSRTSTDTQYFGPGTRLTVL.

This clone has a handful of counts. The chain carries TRBV23-1 and TRBJ2-6; the D gene is possibly TRBD1 (5 bases). TRBV23-1 is an ORF for which the function is uncertain. Trimming stripped 4 bases from V and 1 base from J, with 8 bases between. The length of the CDR3 is 15 residues. The DNA of the CDR3 is TGCGCCAGCAGTCCCAGGGAATCTGGGGCCAACGTCCTGACTTTC. Translated, it gives CASSPRESGANVLTF.

This clone was seen a few times. The CDR3 protein is CASSESKQVEQYF. CDR3 nucleotide sequence: TGTGCCAGCAGCGAATCAAAACAGGTCGAGCAGTACTTC. The chain links TRBV6-5 to TRBJ2-7; D possibly corresponds to TRBD1 (5 bases). This CDR3 spans 13 amino acids. The germline CDR1 and CDR2 sequences are MNHEY and SVGAGI. The V and J ends lost 6 bases and 6 bases respectively, with 15 bases between them.

This clone was picked up a small number of times. CDR3 DNA sequence: TGCGCCAGCAGCCAAAGCGGGAGGGAGTACAATGAGCAGTTCTTC. Translation: CASSQSGREYNEQFF. The chain couples TRBV4-3 to TRBJ2-1; 10 bases map to TRBD2. With 2 bases clipped from V and 4 bases from J, the junction kept 2 bases outside the gene matches. This CDR3 is 15 amino acids long. Per the germline V gene, CDR1 is LGHNA and CDR2 is YSLEER.

The gene calls are TRBV5-1 and TRBJ2-5, with a weak D call TRBD2 (5 bases). CDR3 length equals 17 residues. Trimming took 4 bases from V and 0 from J, leaving 19 bases between them. Germline lookup yields CDR1 SGHRS and CDR2 YFSETQ. CDR3 DNA: TGCGCCAGCAGCGGGGAGAATCCAAAAACGTACCAAGAGACCCAGTACTTC. Translating it yields CASSGENPKTYQETQYF.

This chain joins TRBV7-2 and TRBJ2-4; 9 positions match TRBD1. Germline loops: CDR1 SGHTA, CDR2 FQGNSA. The CDR3 is made up of 14 amino acids. Trimming took 7 bases from V and 6 from J; bases not matched to a gene: 7. The CDR3 DNA follows: TGTGCCAGCAAGCCACAGGGGGCAAGAAACATTCAGTACTTC. Its translation: CASKPQGARNIQYF.

This clone showed up just a few times. The same CDR3 is also encoded by other DNA sequences in this sample. This chain connects TRBV19 to TRBJ1-5; D perhaps matches TRBD1 (5 bases). Germline V gene lookup returns CDR1 LNHDA and CDR2 SQIVND (reference sequence). Trimming cost V 3 bases and J 0 bases, with 6 bases left between them. The CDR3 is made up of 14 amino acids. The CDR3 loop reads CASSIRDSNQPQHF. In nucleotides, the CDR3 is TGTGCCAGTAGTATCAGGGATAGCAATCAGCCCCAGCATTTT.

The chain joins TRBV7-3 to TRBJ1-1; a weak D match, TRBD1 (6 bases). With 5 bases removed from V and 0 bases from J, the gap between germline ends came to 10 bases. Germline V CDR1 and CDR2: SGHTA, FQGTGA. The CDR3 spans 14 residues. CDR3 DNA sequence: TGTGCCAGCAGCGAGACAGGAGTGAACACTGAAGCTTTCTTT. It yields the protein CASSETGVNTEAFF. The full variable domain, with the rest looked up from reference TRBV7-3 and TRBJ1-1, is GAGVSQTPSNKVTEKGKYVELRCDPISGHTALYWYRQSLGQGPEFLIYFQGTGAADDSGLPNDRFFAVRPEGSVSTLKIQRTERGDSAVYLCASSETGVNTEAFFGQGTRLTVV.